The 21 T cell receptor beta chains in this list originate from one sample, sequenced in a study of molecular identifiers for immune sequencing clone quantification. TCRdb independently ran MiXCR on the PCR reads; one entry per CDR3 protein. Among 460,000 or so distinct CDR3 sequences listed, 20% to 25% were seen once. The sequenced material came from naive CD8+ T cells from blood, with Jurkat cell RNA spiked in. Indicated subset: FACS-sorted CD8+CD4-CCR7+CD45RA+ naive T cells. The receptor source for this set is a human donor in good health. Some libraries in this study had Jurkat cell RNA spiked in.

CDR3 amino acids: CASSEHSVNTEAFF. The CDR3 DNA follows: TGTGCCAGCAGTGAACATTCAGTAAACACTGAAGCTTTCTTT. This chain uses TRBV6-1 with TRBJ1-1; D ambiguous. Germline lookup yields CDR1 MNHNS and CDR2 SASEGT. The CDR3 covers 14 residues. Trimming removed 2 bases at V and 2 bases at J, with 9 bases between.

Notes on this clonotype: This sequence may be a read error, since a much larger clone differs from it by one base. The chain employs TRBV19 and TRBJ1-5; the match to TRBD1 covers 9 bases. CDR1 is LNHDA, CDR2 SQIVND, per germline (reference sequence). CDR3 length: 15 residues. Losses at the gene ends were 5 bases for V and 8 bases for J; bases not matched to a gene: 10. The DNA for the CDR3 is TGTGCCAGTAGTGTGATGACAGGGGGTTTTGAGCCCCAGCATTTT. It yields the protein CASSVMTGGFEPQHF.

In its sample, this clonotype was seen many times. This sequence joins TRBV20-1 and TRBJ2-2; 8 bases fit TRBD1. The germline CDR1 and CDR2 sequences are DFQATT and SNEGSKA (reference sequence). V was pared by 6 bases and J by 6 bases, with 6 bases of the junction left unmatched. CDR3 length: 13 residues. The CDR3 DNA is TGCAGTGCAGGACAGGGCGGGTCCGGGGAGCTGTTTTTT. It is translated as CSAGQGGSGELFF.

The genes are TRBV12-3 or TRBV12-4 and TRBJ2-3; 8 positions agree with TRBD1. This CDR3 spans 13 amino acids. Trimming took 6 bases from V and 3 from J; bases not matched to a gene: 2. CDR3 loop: CASSRQGTDTQYF. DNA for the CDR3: TGTGCCAGCAGCAGACAGGGGACAGATACGCAGTATTTT.

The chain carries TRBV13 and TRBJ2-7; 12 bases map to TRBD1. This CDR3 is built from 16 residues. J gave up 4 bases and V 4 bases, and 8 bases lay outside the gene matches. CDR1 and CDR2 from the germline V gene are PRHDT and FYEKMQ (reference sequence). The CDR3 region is CASSSRDRGPWYEQYF. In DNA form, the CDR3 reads TGTGCCAGCAGCTCAAGGGACAGGGGGCCCTGGTACGAGCAGTACTTC.

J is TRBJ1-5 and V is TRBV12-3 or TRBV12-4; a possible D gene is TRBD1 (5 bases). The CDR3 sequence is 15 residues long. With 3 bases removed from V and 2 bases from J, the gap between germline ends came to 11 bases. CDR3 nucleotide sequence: TGTGCCAGCAGTTTCTCGGTGGGGGGCAATCAGCCCCAGCATTTT. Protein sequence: CASSFSVGGNQPQHF.

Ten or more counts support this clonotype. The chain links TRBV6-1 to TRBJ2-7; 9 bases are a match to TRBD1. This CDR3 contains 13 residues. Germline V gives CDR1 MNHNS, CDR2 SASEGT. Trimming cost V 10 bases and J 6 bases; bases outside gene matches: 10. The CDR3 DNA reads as TGTGCCATCGAACCGACAGGGGGGGGCGAGCAGTACTTC. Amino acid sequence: CAIEPTGGGEQYF.

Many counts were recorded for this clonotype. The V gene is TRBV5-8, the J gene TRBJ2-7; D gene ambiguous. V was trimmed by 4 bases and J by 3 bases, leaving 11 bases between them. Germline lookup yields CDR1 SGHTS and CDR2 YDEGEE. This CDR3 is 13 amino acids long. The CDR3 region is CASSPILSYEQYF. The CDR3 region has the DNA TGTGCCAGCAGCCCAATTTTAAGCTACGAGCAGTACTTC.

The DNA of the CDR3 is TGTGCCAGCACCCGGACAGGGGAATACTCTGGGGCCAACGTCCTGACTTTC. The encoded protein is CASTRTGEYSGANVLTF. The chain couples TRBV27 to TRBJ2-6; 9 bases align to TRBD1. With V trimmed by 7 bases and J by 0 bases, 7 bases remained unmatched. The CDR3 has 17 amino acids. Germline V gene data show CDR1 as MNHEY and CDR2 as SMNVEV (reference sequence).

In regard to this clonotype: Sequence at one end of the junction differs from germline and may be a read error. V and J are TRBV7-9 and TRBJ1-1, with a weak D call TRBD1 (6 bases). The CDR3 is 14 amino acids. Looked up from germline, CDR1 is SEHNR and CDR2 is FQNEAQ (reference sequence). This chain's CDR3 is CASRGAGPNTGAFF. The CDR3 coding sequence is TGTGCCAGCAGGGGGGCGGGACCGAACACTGGAGCTTTCTTT. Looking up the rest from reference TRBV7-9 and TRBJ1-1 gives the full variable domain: DTGVSQNPRHKITKRGQNVTFRCDPISEHNRLYWYRQTLGQGPEFLTYFQNEAQLEKSRLLSDRFSAERPKGSFSTLEIQRTEQGDSAMYLCASRGAGPNTGAFFGQGTRLTVV.

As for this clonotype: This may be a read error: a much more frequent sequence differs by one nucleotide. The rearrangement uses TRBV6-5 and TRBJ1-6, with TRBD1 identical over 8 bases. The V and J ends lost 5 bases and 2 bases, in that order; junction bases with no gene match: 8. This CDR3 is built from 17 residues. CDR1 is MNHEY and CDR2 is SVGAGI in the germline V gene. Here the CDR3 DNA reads TGTGCCAGCAGTCTCGACAGGGGAGGGACCTATAATTCACCCCTCCACTTT. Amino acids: CASSLDRGGTYNSPLHF.

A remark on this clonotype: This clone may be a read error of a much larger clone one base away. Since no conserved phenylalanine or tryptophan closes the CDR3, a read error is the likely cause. The CDR3 region has the DNA TGTGCCAGCAGTCCCGGACAGGGGGTTAATGAAAAACTGTTTTAT. This codes for CASSPGQGVNEKLFY. The rearrangement uses TRBV28 and TRBJ1-4; TRBD1 aligns across 10 bases. V gave up 5 bases and J gave up 4 bases; unmatched junction bases: 4. Germline V CDR1 and CDR2: MDHEN, SYDVKM. CDR3 length: 15 residues.

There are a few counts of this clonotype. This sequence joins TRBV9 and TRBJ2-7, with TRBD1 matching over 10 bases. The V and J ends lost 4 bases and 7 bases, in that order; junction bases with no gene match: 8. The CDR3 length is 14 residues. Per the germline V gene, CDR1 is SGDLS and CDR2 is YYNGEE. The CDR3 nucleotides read TGTGCCAGCAGCTCCGGGACAGGGGTAAGAGAGCAGTACTTC. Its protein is CASSSGTGVREQYF.

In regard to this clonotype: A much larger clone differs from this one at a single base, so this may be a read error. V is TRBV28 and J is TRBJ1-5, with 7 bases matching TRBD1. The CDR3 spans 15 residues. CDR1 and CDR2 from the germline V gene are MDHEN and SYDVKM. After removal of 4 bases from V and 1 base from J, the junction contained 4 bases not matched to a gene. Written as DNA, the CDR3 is TGTGCCAGCAGTTGTGACAGGGCCAGCAATCAGCCCCAGCATTTT. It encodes CASSCDRASNQPQHF.

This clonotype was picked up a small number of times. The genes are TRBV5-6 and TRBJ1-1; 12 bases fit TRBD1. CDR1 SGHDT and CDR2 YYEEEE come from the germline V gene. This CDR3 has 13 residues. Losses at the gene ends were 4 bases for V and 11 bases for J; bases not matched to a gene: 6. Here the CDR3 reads CASSPGQGAAAFF. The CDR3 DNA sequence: TGTGCCAGCAGCCCGGGACAGGGGGCAGCGGCTTTCTTT.

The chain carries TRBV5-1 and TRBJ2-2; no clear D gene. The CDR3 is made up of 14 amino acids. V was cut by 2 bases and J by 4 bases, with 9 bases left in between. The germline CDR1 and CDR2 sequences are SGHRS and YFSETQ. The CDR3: CASSFLMTTGELFF. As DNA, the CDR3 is TGCGCCAGCAGCTTTCTCATGACCACCGGGGAGCTGTTTTTT.

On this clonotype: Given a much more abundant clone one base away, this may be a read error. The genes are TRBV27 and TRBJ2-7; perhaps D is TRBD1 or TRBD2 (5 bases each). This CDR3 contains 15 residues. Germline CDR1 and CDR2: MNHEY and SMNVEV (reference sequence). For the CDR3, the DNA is TGTGCCGGCAGTCTCCGCGAGGGGAGCTGGAACGAGCAGTACTTC. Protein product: CAGSLREGSWNEQYF.

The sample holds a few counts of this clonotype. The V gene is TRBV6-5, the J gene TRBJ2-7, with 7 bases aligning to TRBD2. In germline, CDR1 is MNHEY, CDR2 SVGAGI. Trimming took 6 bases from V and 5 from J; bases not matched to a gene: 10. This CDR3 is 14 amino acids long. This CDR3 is CASSPREGPHEQYF. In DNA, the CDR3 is TGTGCCAGCAGCCCGAGGGAGGGACCCCACGAGCAGTACTTC.

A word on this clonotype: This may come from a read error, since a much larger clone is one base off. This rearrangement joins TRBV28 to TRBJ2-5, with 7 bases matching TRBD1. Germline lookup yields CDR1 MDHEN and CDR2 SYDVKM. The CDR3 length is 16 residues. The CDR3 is CDSRLLKPGQQETQYF. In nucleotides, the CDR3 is TGTGACAGCAGATTACTCAAGCCGGGACAGCAAGAGACCCAGTACTTC.

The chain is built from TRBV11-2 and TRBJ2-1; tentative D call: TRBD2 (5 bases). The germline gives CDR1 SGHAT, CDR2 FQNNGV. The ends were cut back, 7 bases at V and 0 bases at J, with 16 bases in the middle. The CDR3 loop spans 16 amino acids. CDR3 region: CASNADSANSYNEQFF. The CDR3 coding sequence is TGTGCCAGCAATGCGGATAGCGCGAACTCCTACAATGAGCAGTTCTTC.

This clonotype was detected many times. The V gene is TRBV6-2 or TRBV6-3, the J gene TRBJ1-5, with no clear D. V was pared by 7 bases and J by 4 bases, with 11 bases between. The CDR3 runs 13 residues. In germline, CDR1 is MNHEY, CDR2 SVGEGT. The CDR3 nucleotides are TGTGCCAGCAATCCGTGGAGTAATCAGCCCCAGCATTTT. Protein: CASNPWSNQPQHF.